This TCR beta chain stems from a study of T cell responses to AZD1222 COVID-19 vaccine. The CDR3 is 14 residues long. CDR1 is MNHEY and CDR2 is SVGAGI in the germline V gene. V lost 6 bases to trimming and J lost 5 bases, with 16 bases between them. This clone was picked up a small number of times. Clones were sequenced by immunoSEQ multiplex PCR, and TCRdb holds only the in-frame ones, with some missing. Here the sample spans over 70,000 clones, 89% being singletons. This receptor was obtained from an adult who received the AZD1222 COVID-19 vaccine. J is TRBJ1-2 and V is TRBV6-5; D remains unclear. This sample comprised peripheral blood, obtained 28 days after the second AZD1222 dose. The CDR3 bases are TGTGCCAGCAGCCCCCAAGGGAAATGGTATGGCTACACCTTC. Its protein product is CASSPQGKWYGYTF.